These 20 T cell receptor beta chains were sequenced from one sample in a study of shared clonotypes between healthy human individuals. Clones were read by immunoSEQ multiplex PCR, and TCRdb kept only the in-frame ones, dropping some. Among 2 million to 2.5 million clones listed, 90% to 97% were seen once. Sequenced material: naive CD4+ T cells sorted from blood. Regarding subset: CD45RA+ positively selected. These receptors all come from a man between 18 and 29 years old in good health.

A single count supports this clone. The chain combines TRBV28 with TRBJ2-5; D remains unclear. Per germline, CDR1 MDHEN and CDR2 SYDVKM. The CDR3 is 12 residues long. V shed 5 bases and J shed 3 bases, with 7 bases lying between them. CDR3 bases: TGTGCCAGCAGTATCCCAAAAGAGACCCAGTACTTC. It translates to CASSIPKETQYF.

This rearrangement joins TRBV6-4 to TRBJ2-3; D ambiguous. Germline assignment: CDR1 MRHNA and CDR2 SNTAGT. The CDR3 is 16 amino acids. Deletions cut 4 bases from V and 2 bases from J, with 16 bases between. CDR3 in amino acids: CASSAAVAVYTDTQYF. Here the CDR3 DNA reads TGTGCCAGCAGTGCTGCAGTGGCTGTCTACACAGATACGCAGTATTTT.

As for this clone: In the same sample, other DNA sequences code for this CDR3. The chain employs TRBV7-9 and TRBJ1-1; no definite D call. Germline lookup yields CDR1 SEHNR and CDR2 FQNEAQ (reference sequence). V was clipped by 2 bases and J by 2 bases, with 6 bases between them. The CDR3 has 13 amino acids. DNA for the CDR3: TGTGCCAGCAGCTTATCGGGCAACACTGAAGCTTTCTTT. It specifies CASSLSGNTEAFF.

The chain employs TRBV21-1 and TRBJ1-2; the table gives TRBD1 as D, unverified against the DNA. TRBV21-1 is assigned pseudogene status. The CDR3 is 14 amino acids. Here the CDR3 reads CASSAWDRPDGYTF. The CDR3 DNA reads as TGTGCCAGCAGCGCATGGGACAGACCCGATGGCTACACCTTC.

The chain links TRBV18 to TRBJ1-1; maybe TRBD1 (5 bases). Germline V lookup: CDR1 KGHSH, CDR2 LQKENI. V was trimmed by 8 bases and J by 2 bases, leaving 12 bases between them. CDR3 length: 13 residues. The CDR3 spells CASTPGGNTEAFF. DNA for the CDR3: TGTGCCAGCACCCCCGGGGGTAACACTGAAGCTTTCTTT.

The gene calls are TRBV9 and TRBJ1-5; D is ambiguous. Trimming shortened V by 0 bases and J by 7 bases, and 14 bases separated the two germline ends. The CDR3 loop spans 15 amino acids. CDR1 SGDLS and CDR2 YYNGEE come from the germline V gene. The CDR3 DNA reads TGTGCCAGCAGCGTAGAGGGAACAGCGGGACAGCCCCAGCATTTT. Translation: CASSVEGTAGQPQHF.

The chain links TRBV25-1 to TRBJ1-6, with 8 bases that match TRBD1. V lost 4 bases, J lost 10 bases, and 9 bases stayed unmatched. Germline V gives CDR1 MGHDK, CDR2 SYGVNS. The CDR3 runs 15 residues. CDR3 residues: CASSGRTGLFSPLHF. The CDR3 DNA reads as TGTGCCAGCAGTGGCAGGACAGGGTTATTCTCACCCCTCCACTTT.

The chain has TRBV5-1 and TRBJ2-7; a weak D match, TRBD1 (6 bases). Germline assignment: CDR1 SGHRS and CDR2 YFSETQ. Trimming stripped 7 bases from V and 7 bases from J, with 21 bases between. This CDR3 contains 14 residues. The CDR3 DNA reads as TGCGCCAGCGACGAACAGGGCCCCTTTGGGGAGCAGTACTTC. The encoded protein is CASDEQGPFGEQYF.

The J gene is TRBJ2-7, the V gene TRBV18; weak D call: TRBD1 (5 bases). The germline V gene has CDR1 KGHSH and CDR2 LQKENI. Trimming stripped 4 bases from V and 0 bases from J, with 10 bases between. This CDR3 is 14 amino acids long. CDR3 amino acids: CASSQEQVSYEQYF. CDR3 nucleotides: TGTGCCAGCTCACAGGAACAGGTCTCCTACGAGCAGTACTTC.

The chain couples TRBV6-1 to TRBJ2-2; the D gene could be TRBD1 or TRBD2 (5 bases each). The germline V gene encodes CDR1 MNHNS and CDR2 SASEGT. The V gene lost 7 bases and the J gene lost 0 bases, with 12 bases spanning the gap. The CDR3 covers 15 residues. CDR3 sequence: CASISGTANTGELFF. The DNA of the CDR3 is TGTGCCAGCATTTCCGGGACGGCGAACACCGGGGAGCTGTTTTTT.

This rearrangement joins TRBV29-1 to TRBJ1-1; D is unresolved. The CDR3 consists of 13 residues. Trimming cost V 0 bases and J 7 bases, with 12 bases left between them. The V gene's germline CDR1 is SQVTM and CDR2 ANQGSEA. The CDR3 DNA is TGCAGCGTTGAAGAGGGGAAGAAGAGTGAAGCTTTCTTT. Translated, it gives CSVEEGKKSEAFF.

V is TRBV7-9 and J is TRBJ1-1; D not resolved. CDR1 SEHNR and CDR2 FQNEAQ come from the germline V gene (reference sequence). V was pared by 4 bases and J by 1 base, with 10 bases between. CDR3 length: 14 residues. This chain's CDR3 is CASSSYGENTEAFF. CDR3 nucleotide sequence: TGTGCCAGCAGCTCATATGGTGAGAACACTGAAGCTTTCTTT.

In DNA form, the CDR3 reads TGCGCCAGCAGCCCGGACTATAGGATCGGGGGCCAAGAGACCCAGTACTTC. Translating gives CASSPDYRIGGQETQYF. V usage is TRBV5-1 and J usage is TRBJ2-5, with D tentatively TRBD2 (6 bases). The CDR3 covers 17 residues. CDR1 and CDR2 (germline): SGHRS, YFSETQ. Trimming shortened V by 4 bases and J by 1 base, and 20 bases separated the two germline ends.

The genes are TRBV25-1 and TRBJ2-7, with D possibly TRBD2 on 5 matching bases. The V end lost 10 bases, the J end lost 3 bases, and 19 bases lay between the germline ends. CDR3 length equals 14 residues. Germline V gene data show CDR1 as MGHDK and CDR2 as SYGVNS. CDR3 protein: CATSSEGRGYEQYF. CDR3 in DNA: TGTGCCACAAGTAGTGAAGGTCGGGGCTACGAGCAGTACTTC.

The chain uses TRBV11-2 and TRBJ2-3, with D maybe TRBD2 (5 bases). Deletions cut 0 bases from V and 5 bases from J, with 9 bases between. This CDR3 contains 14 residues. The germline CDR1 and CDR2 sequences are SGHAT and FQNNGV. The CDR3 nucleotides are TGTGCCAGCAGCTTAGATGGGAGTGGAGATACGCAGTATTTT. Residues: CASSLDGSGDTQYF. Full variable domain (missing parts from reference TRBV11-2 and TRBJ2-3): EAGVAQSPRYKIIEKRQSVAFWCNPISGHATLYWYQQILGQGPKLLIQFQNNGVVDDSQLPKDRFSAERLKGVDSTLKIQPAKLEDSAVYLCASSLDGSGDTQYFGPGTRLTVL.

The V and J genes are TRBV30 and TRBJ1-6; D gene unclear. This CDR3 has 12 residues. Germline V gene data show CDR1 as GTSNPN and CDR2 as SVGIG (reference sequence). Trimming cost V 5 bases and J 8 bases, with 10 bases left between them. This CDR3 reads CAWDLGDSPLHF. CDR3 DNA sequence: TGTGCCTGGGACCTCGGGGATTCACCCCTCCACTTT.

This sequence joins TRBV18 and TRBJ1-1; TRBD1 is a possible D gene (6 bases). Trimming left V 0 bases short and J 4 bases short, with 15 bases between. This CDR3 region has 16 residues. Germline lookup yields CDR1 KGHSH and CDR2 LQKENI. The chain's CDR3 is CASSPPFRGAATEAFF. DNA of the CDR3: TGTGCCAGCTCACCACCGTTTCGGGGGGCGGCCACTGAAGCTTTCTTT.

This clone showed up just once. V usage is TRBV18 and J usage is TRBJ2-1; 12 nucleotides match TRBD2. Germline CDR1 reads KGHSH; CDR2 reads LQKENI. The length of the CDR3 is 15 residues. V lost 1 base to trimming and J lost 9 bases; unmatched junction nucleotides: 4. The CDR3 reads CASSPRTSGAGEQFF. The CDR3 DNA reads TGTGCCAGCTCACCACGGACTAGCGGGGCGGGTGAGCAGTTCTTC. The variable domain in full, with the rest retrieved from reference TRBV18 and TRBJ2-1, is NAGVMQNPRHLVRRRGQEARLRCSPMKGHSHVYWYRQLPEEGLKFMVYLQKENIIDESGMPKERFSAEFPKEGPSILRIQQVVRGDSAAYFCASSPRTSGAGEQFFGPGTRLTVL.

The CDR3 spells CASSYGGDGYTF. Written as DNA, the CDR3 is TGTGCCAGCAGTTACGGGGGCGATGGCTACACCTTC. This sequence joins TRBV28 and TRBJ1-2, with D possibly TRBD1 on 6 matching bases. The CDR3 consists of 12 residues. V lost 4 bases, J lost 6 bases, and 9 bases lay in between. Germline V gives CDR1 MDHEN, CDR2 SYDVKM.

The chain carries TRBV9 and TRBJ2-5; 13 positions match TRBD2. Germline assignment: CDR1 SGDLS and CDR2 YYNGEE. Unmatched junction bases numbered 8, after V lost 4 bases and J lost 5 bases. CDR3 length equals 16 residues. In DNA form, the CDR3 reads TGTGCCAGCAGCATTACTAGCGGGGGGGCCTGGGAGACCCAGTACTTC. It is translated as CASSITSGGAWETQYF.